This T cell receptor beta chain derives from a study of blood T cell repertoires in COVID-19. Study-level background: The origin of the acute and convalescent COVID-19 samples was the United States, Italy and Spain. Sample material is recorded as cDNA or gDNA derived from T cells, B-cell-depleted T cells, or PBMCs.

Source study methods: How many nucleated cells were present was estimated from reference gene primer amplification. Data came from immunoSEQ multiplex PCR; TCRdb stores just in-frame clones and leaves some out. That table supplies the V and J calls and clone size; D and trimming were determined from the DNA. The sample carries tens of thousands of clones, 75% to 90% recorded once. Sample: peripheral blood. The clonotype was recovered from a woman at least 80 years old with acute or convalescent COVID-19.

In DNA form, the CDR3 reads TGTGCCAGCAGCTTAGGAGGAGGCGGGGCTTACTATGGCTACACCTTC. Its protein is CASSLGGGGAYYGYTF. The genes are TRBV7-2 and TRBJ1-2, with D possibly being TRBD1 (5 bases). Germline-derived CDR1 and CDR2 are SGHTA and FQGNSA. CDR3 length: 16 amino acids. V was cut by 1 base and J by 3 bases, with 15 bases left in between.